What follows describes a single TCR beta chain. No antigen is known for it. Per-base quality was not reported, and no clone a single base away is much larger than it. This sample is drawn from a study of blood T cells in healthy people across ages (dated by TCRdb to between 2014 and 2017). Background for the entire study: In model experiments, roughly one uniquely barcoded TCR beta cDNA molecule per two T cells was captured by template switching. To track age-related changes in TCR beta repertoire diversity, the study relied on deep sequencing normalized with unique cDNA molecular identifiers. The donors were divided into four age groups: young (average around 15 years), middle-aged (over 35), aged (about 60) and long-lived (more than 75). To avoid experimental bias, donors of different ages were spread randomly across the sequencing lanes. Using the same blood draw, the study looked at two additional independent replicas of 1 million unique cDNA reads for two donors, one aged 18 to 29 and the other aged 80 or older.

Overall study outcomes, separate from this receptor: There was a strong correlation between observed TCR beta diversity and the percentage of naive T cells measured by flow cytometry. Since profiling was done on bulk unsorted PBMCs, naive and antigen-experienced compartments could not be conclusively compared. Compared with the aged group, the long-lived group had more naive CD4+ T cells, fewer expanded clones and increased TCR diversity, suggesting age selection. As age increased, observed TCR beta diversity per million T cells dropped in a roughly linear way, and a significant reduction was already evident by age 40. Because donor CMV infection status was unknown, age-related changes in expanded clonotypes were potentially confounded. Estimates of total diversity from one million sequenced T cells were regarded as lower bounds and underestimates.

Systemically healthy Caucasian individuals from Russia, approximately 39 in total and aged about 6 to 100 years, were included as donors. Each donor gave 8.5 to 10 milliliters of peripheral blood, collected into EDTA-treated Vacutainer tubes. PBMCs were isolated by Ficoll-Paque density-gradient centrifugation, with at least 7 million obtained per sample. Total RNA was extracted from PBMCs with Trizol reagent, with at least 5.5 micrograms obtained per sample. For every donor, an aliquot of PBMCs went through flow cytometry to measure the percentages of naive CD45RAhigh/CD27high T cells. Libraries were prepared through 5' RACE. TCRdb records Illumina HiSeq 2500 as the sequencer. A second PCR of roughly 7 to 12 cycles was performed with a sample-barcoded 5' primer and a J-beta primer mix. A template-switch 5' adaptor carrying 12 random nucleotides introduced a unique molecular identifier onto each TCR beta cDNA molecule. At least 3 million CDR3-containing paired-end reads were obtained from each sample. First-strand cDNA synthesis was performed from all RNA using the Mint cDNA synthesis kit, with priming by a TRBC-specific oligonucleotide. Following uracil-DNA glycosylase treatment, all cDNA underwent a first 18-cycle PCR with the universal primers M1SS and BC2_uni_R. The original methods were these. Normalization of each sample was performed by random selection of 1 million high-quality reads, each carrying a distinct molecular identifier. Reads sharing molecular identifiers were discarded rather than binned into consensus sequences. MiTCR, set to a Q25 quality threshold and the strictest error-elimination algorithm, was used for CDR3 identification, clonotype clustering and error correction. Lower-bound total TCR beta diversity was estimated with a nonparametric unseen species model using Euler transformation. TCRdb ran its own pipeline on the public reads, namely fastp trimming at Q25 and MiXCR clone calling, and kept in-frame beta chains. Each entry is one CDR3 protein sequence, shown with its most common DNA and genes. What appears here as the V and J calls and clone size reflects TCRdb's work, not the paper's. In this sample the table shows more than 1 million distinct CDR3 sequences, over 35% of which occur a single time. The ten largest clones take up 18% of the sample.

Including the terminal cysteine and phenylalanine, the CDR3 comprises 15 residues. Here the CDR3 DNA is all that survives: 45 bases in frame from base 1. The CDR1 and CDR2 encoded by the germline V gene are SGHTA and FQGNSA. The V end gives up 5 bases and the J end 8 bases, leaving 10 bases in the junction not matched to a gene. The source of this sequence is a woman aged 55 to 70 in good health. The specimen sequenced was blood. The rearrangement combines TRBV7-2 with TRBJ2-1; 9 bases in the junction line up with TRBD2. The sequenced DNA: TGTGCCAGCAGCGATAGCGGGAGACCTCATTATGAGCAGTTCTTC. Translated, this gives CASSDSGRPHYEQFF.